This T cell receptor beta chain came from a study of regulatory T cells in long-lasting Graves disease. Study-wide findings and caveats: With persistent disease, TRBV28, TRBJ1-2 and TRBJ2-5 were the favored segments.

The ends lost 6 bases at V and 5 bases at J; junction bases unmatched: 9. The CDR3 has 13 residues. Germline V gives CDR1 DFQATT, CDR2 SNEGSKA (reference sequence). Time point in this sample: newly diagnosed GD, antithyroid drugs for less than 3 months. Extracted PBMC RNA gave rise to the TCR library. Graves' disease diagnosis followed American Thyroid Association guidelines. This clonotype has ten or more counts. The antigen remains undetermined. For TCR beta, libraries came from iRepertoire HTBI primers and Arm-PCR of CDR3 regions. TCRdb recomputed calls from the multiplex PCR reads with MiXCR, one row per CDR3 protein. The repertoire holds about 530,000 distinct CDR3 sequences, with about 15% as singletons. The sample was also linked to a second study, of T cells in Graves' hyperthyroidism and ophthalmopathy. That work contributes: The patients, who ranged from 18 to 65 in age, presented with newly diagnosed hyperthyroidism lasting under 2 months. Stable hyperthyroidism and ophthalmopathy were separated using 13 V-J signatures.

The specimen was peripheral blood mononuclear cells (PBMCs), collected at new diagnosis, from a patient treated with antithyroid drugs. This receptor was obtained from a woman aged 35 to 60 with Graves disease. The chain is built from TRBV20-1 and TRBJ2-5; 7 bases line up with TRBD2. CDR3 nucleotide sequence: TGCAGTGCCCCAGAGGGAGGGCGGGAGACCCAGTACTTC. Translating gives CSAPEGGRETQYF.